The text below deals with one T cell receptor beta chain. Its antigen is not known. Donors were nominally healthy when sampled, though unrecorded immune exposures were likely. The sample belongs to a study of cytomegalovirus exposure and HLA in healthy donors. Study observations and caveats: Sequencing had likely introduced a cluster of highly shared sequence variants as an artifact. No immune exposure information besides CMV serostatus was available.

The PCR made use of 60 Vbeta and 13 Jbeta primers. The authors' processing: Among the unique TCR beta chains that a later analysis counted, roughly 80 million in all, approximately 12 million were shared. Method: immunoSEQ multiplex PCR; TCRdb's copy keeps in-frame clones and lacks some. That table gives V, J and clone size, and the DNA gave D and trimming. Of about 170,000 clones detected, over 70% appear once; the ten largest clones hold about 3.4%. CDR3 size: 17 residues. The germline CDR1 and CDR2 sequences are SGHVS and FNYEAQ. Trimming at V came to 5 bases and at J to 6 bases, leaving 15 bases not matched to a gene.

The clonotype comes from a female donor in good health and CMV-seronegative. Input material: PBMCs. V is TRBV7-6 and J is TRBJ2-7; 11 bases are shared with TRBD2. The CDR3 loop reads CASSTGLAGAAAVEQYF. The CDR3 DNA reads as TGTGCCAGCAGCACCGGACTAGCGGGTGCCGCTGCCGTCGAGCAGTACTTC. Full variable domain (rest looked up from reference TRBV7-6 and TRBJ2-7): GAGVSQSPRYKVTKRGQDVALRCDPISGHVSLYWYRQALGQGPEFLTYFNYEAQQDKSGLPNDRFSAERPEGSISTLTIQRTEQRDSAMYRCASSTGLAGAAAVEQYFGPGTRLTVT.